Each of the 7 T cell receptor beta chains below was sequenced from the same sample in a study of cytomegalovirus exposure and HLA in healthy donors. PCR employed 60 Vbeta and 13 Jbeta primers. The assay was immunoSEQ multiplex PCR, and TCRdb's table has in-frame clones only and misses some. The sample shows under 140,000 clones, roughly four fifths of them seen only once. Material for sequencing was PBMCs. The receptors derive from a woman under 40 in good health and CMV-seronegative.

The rearrangement uses TRBV11-2 and TRBJ1-1; the D is unclear. The CDR3 consists of 15 residues. The germline CDR1 and CDR2 sequences are SGHAT and FQNNGV. The V and J ends lost 4 bases and 1 base respectively, with 13 bases between them. CDR3 sequence reads: CASSSRPGTNTEAFF. CDR3 in DNA: TGTGCCAGCAGCTCTCGACCAGGAACGAACACTGAAGCTTTCTTT.

This chain joins TRBV28 and TRBJ1-5, with D tentatively TRBD1 (6 bases). V lost 9 bases and J lost 0, with 21 bases in between. The CDR3 covers 17 residues. Germline loops: CDR1 MDHEN, CDR2 SYDVKM. The CDR3, as DNA: TGTGCCAGTAACCGGGACAACGAAGACTATAGCAATCAGCCCCAGCATTTT. As protein: CASNRDNEDYSNQPQHF.

V is TRBV4-3 and J is TRBJ1-1; D might be TRBD1 (6 bases). The CDR3 has 11 residues. Germline CDR1 LGHNA, CDR2 YSLEER. The V end lost 8 bases, the J end lost 8 bases, and 12 bases lay between the germline ends. CDR3 region: CASAGAGEAFF. DNA of the CDR3: TGCGCCAGCGCAGGGGCCGGGGAAGCTTTCTTT.

The V gene is TRBV14, the J gene TRBJ2-6; 10 positions match TRBD1. The V gene end was trimmed by 4 bases and the J gene end by 4 bases; junction bases not matched to a gene: 4. CDR1 is SGHDN and CDR2 is FVKESK in the germline V gene. CDR3 length equals 16 residues. CDR3 sequence: CASSRDRGPGANVLTF. As DNA, the CDR3 is TGTGCCAGCAGCCGGGACAGGGGTCCCGGGGCCAACGTCCTGACTTTC.

The chain uses TRBV6-1 and TRBJ2-7; the D gene is possibly TRBD1 (5 bases). Germline values: CDR1 MNHNS, CDR2 SASEGT. This CDR3 is 13 amino acids long. Trimming removed 6 bases at V and 0 bases at J, with 9 bases between. The CDR3 nucleotides are TGTGCCAGCAGAGGGGTGGGCTCCTACGAGCAGTACTTC. It specifies CASRGVGSYEQYF.

V usage is TRBV4-1 and J usage is TRBJ2-1, with 10 bases identical to TRBD2. The CDR3 totals 19 residues. Per germline, CDR1 MGHRA and CDR2 YSYEKL. V lost 2 bases, J lost 7 bases, and 17 bases stayed unmatched. CDR3 loop: CASSQPGISGRNQGNEQFF. CDR3 coding DNA: TGCGCCAGCAGCCAACCCGGAATTAGCGGGAGGAACCAGGGGAATGAGCAGTTCTTC.

The chain carries TRBV13 and TRBJ2-6, with D possibly matching TRBD1 (5 bases). The germline V gene has CDR1 PRHDT and CDR2 FYEKMQ (reference sequence). Trimming left V 5 bases short and J 0 bases short, with 11 bases between. The CDR3 is 16 amino acids. CDR3 nucleotides: TGTGCCAGCAGCACCCAGGGCCGCTCTGGGGCCAACGTCCTGACTTTC. Protein product: CASSTQGRSGANVLTF.